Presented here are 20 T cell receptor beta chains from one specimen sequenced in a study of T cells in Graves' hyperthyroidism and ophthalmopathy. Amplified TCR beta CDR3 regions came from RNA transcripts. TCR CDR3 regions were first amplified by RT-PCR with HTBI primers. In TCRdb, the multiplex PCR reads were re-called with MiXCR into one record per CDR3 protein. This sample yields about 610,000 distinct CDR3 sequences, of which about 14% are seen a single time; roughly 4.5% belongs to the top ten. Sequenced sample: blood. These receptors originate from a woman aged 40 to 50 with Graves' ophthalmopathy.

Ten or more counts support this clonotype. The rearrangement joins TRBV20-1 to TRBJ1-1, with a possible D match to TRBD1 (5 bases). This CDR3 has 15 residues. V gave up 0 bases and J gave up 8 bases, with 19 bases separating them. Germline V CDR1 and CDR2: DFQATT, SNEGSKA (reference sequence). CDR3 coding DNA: TGCAGTGCTAGAGACAGGGTATTCGCCAATGACGAAGCTTTCTTT. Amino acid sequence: CSARDRVFANDEAFF.

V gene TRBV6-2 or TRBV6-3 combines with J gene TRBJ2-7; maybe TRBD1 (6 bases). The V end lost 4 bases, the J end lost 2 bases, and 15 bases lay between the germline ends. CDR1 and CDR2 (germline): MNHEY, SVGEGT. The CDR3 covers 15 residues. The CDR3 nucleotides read TGTGCCAGCAGTTCTCGCCGGGACAACACCTACGAGCAGTACTTC. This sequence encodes CASSSRRDNTYEQYF.

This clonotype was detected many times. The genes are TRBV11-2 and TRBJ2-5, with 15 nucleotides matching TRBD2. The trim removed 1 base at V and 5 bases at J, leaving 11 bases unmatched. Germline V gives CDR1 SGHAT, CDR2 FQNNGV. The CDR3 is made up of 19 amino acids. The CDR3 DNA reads TGTGCCAGCAGCTTAGTCCGGACTAGCGGGAGGGGGCCCAGGGAGACCCAGTACTTC. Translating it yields CASSLVRTSGRGPRETQYF. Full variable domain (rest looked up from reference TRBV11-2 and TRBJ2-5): EAGVAQSPRYKIIEKRQSVAFWCNPISGHATLYWYQQILGQGPKLLIQFQNNGVVDDSQLPKDRFSAERLKGVDSTLKIQPAKLEDSAVYLCASSLVRTSGRGPRETQYFGPGTRLLVL.

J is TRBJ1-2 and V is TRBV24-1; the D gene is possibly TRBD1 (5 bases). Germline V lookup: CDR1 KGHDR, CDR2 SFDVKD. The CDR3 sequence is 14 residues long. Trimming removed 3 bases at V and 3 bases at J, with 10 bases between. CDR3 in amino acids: CATSDTRGDYGYTF. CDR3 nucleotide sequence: TGTGCCACCAGTGATACCCGGGGGGACTATGGCTACACCTTC.

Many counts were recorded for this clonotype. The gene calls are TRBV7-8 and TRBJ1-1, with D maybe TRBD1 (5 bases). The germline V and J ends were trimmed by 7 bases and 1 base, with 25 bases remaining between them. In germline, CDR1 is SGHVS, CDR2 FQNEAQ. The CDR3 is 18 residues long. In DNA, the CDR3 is TGTGCCAGCACTTCCTGGAGGCGGGGACGGATTTCGAACACTGAAGCTTTCTTT. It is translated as CASTSWRRGRISNTEAFF.

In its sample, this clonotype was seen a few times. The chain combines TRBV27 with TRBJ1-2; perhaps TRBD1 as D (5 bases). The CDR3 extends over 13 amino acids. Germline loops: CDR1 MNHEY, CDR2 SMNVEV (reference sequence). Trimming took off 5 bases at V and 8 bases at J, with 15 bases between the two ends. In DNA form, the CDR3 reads TGTGCCAGCAGTACTCAGGGAGGCGGGGGCTACACCTTC. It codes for CASSTQGGGGYTF.

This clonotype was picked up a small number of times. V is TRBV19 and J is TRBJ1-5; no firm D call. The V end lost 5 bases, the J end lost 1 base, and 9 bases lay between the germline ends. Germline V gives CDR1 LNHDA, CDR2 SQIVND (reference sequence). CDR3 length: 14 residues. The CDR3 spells CASSDGFSNQPQHF. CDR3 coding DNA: TGTGCCAGTAGTGACGGGTTCAGCAATCAGCCCCAGCATTTT.

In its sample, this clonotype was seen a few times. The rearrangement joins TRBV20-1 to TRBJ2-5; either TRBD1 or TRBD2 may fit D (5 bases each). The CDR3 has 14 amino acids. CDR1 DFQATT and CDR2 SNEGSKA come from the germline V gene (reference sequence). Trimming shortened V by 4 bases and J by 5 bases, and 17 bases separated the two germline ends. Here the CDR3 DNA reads TGCAGTGCTAAAAGTGGTGGGACGGGGGAGACCCAGTACTTC. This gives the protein CSAKSGGTGETQYF.

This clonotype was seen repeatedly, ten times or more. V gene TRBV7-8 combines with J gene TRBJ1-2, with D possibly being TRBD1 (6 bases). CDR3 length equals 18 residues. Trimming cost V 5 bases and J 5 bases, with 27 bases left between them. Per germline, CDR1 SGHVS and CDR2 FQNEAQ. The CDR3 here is CASSRLGLEDSRQYGYTF. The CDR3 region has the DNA TGTGCCAGCAGCCGCCTCGGTTTGGAGGACAGCCGCCAATATGGCTACACCTTC.

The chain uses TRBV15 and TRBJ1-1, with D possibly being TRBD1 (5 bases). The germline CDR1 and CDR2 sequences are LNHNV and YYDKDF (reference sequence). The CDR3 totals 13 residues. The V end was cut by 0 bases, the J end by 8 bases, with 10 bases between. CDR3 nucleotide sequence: TGTGCCACCAGCAGAGATTGGGGGGAAGAAGCTTTCTTT. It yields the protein CATSRDWGEEAFF. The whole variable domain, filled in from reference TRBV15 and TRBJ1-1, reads DAMVIQNPRYQVTQFGKPVTLSCSQTLNHNVMYWYQQKSSQAPKLLFHYYDKDFNNEADTPDNFQSRRPNTSFCFLDIRSPGLGDTAMYLCATSRDWGEEAFFGQGTRLTVV.

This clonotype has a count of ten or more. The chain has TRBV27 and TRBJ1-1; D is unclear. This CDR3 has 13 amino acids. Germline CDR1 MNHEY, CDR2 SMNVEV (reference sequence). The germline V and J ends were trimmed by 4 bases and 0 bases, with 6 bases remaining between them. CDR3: CASSSLLNTEAFF. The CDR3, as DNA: TGTGCCAGCAGTTCCCTTTTGAACACTGAAGCTTTCTTT.

CDR3 nucleotide sequence: TGTGCCAGCAGTTACTCGAATCCGAGACAGGGGGACACTGAAGCTTTCTTT. It codes for CASSYSNPRQGDTEAFF. This chain links TRBV6-8 with TRBJ1-1; 9 positions match TRBD1. V was pared by 0 bases and J by 3 bases, with 8 bases of the junction left unmatched. CDR1 is MNHGY and CDR2 is SAAAGT in the germline V gene. The CDR3 has 17 amino acids.

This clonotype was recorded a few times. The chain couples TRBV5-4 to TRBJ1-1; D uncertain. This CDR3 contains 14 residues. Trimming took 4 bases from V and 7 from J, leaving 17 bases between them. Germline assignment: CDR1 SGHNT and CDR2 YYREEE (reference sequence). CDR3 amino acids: CASSLSGNGVEAFF. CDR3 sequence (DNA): TGTGCCAGCAGCCTGTCTGGGAACGGGGTTGAAGCTTTCTTT. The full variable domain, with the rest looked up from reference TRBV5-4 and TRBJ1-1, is ETGVTQSPTHLIKTRGQQVTLRCSSQSGHNTVSWYQQALGQGPQFIFQYYREEENGRGNFPPRFSGLQFPNYSSELNVNALELDDSALYLCASSLSGNGVEAFFGQGTRLTVV.

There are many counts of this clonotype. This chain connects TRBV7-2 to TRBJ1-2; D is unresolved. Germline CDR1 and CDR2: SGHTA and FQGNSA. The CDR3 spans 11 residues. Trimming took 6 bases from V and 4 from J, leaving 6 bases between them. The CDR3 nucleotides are TGTGCCAGCAGGGGTGCCTATGGCTACACCTTC. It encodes CASRGAYGYTF.

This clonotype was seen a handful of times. CDR3 sequence (DNA): TGTGCCAGCAGTGTCCCGGGACAGGGGATAAGGAATGAGCAGTTCTTC. This encodes CASSVPGQGIRNEQFF. This chain joins TRBV6-1 and TRBJ2-1; 10 positions match TRBD1. Trimming cost V 4 bases and J 7 bases; bases outside gene matches: 10. Germline CDR1 is MNHNS and CDR2 is SASEGT. The CDR3 totals 16 residues.

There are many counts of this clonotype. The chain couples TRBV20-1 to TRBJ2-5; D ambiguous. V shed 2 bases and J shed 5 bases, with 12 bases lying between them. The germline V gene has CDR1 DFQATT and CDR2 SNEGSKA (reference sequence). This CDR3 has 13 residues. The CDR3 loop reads CSARRGKWETQYF. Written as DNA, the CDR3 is TGCAGTGCTAGACGAGGAAAATGGGAGACCCAGTACTTC.

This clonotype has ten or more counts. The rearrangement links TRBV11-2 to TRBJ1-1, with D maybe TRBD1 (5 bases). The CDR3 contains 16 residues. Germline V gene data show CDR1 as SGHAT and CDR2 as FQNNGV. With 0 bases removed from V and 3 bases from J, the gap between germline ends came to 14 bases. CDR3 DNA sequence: TGTGCCAGCAGCTTAGACAGGGCGTTCAGTTACACTGAAGCTTTCTTT. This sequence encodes CASSLDRAFSYTEAFF.

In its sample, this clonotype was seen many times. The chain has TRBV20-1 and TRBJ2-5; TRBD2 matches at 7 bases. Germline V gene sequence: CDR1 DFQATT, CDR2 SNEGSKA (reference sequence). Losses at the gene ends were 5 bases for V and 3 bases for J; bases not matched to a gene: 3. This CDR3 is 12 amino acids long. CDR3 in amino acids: CSAGGTKETQYF. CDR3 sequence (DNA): TGCAGTGCTGGCGGGACTAAAGAGACCCAGTACTTC.

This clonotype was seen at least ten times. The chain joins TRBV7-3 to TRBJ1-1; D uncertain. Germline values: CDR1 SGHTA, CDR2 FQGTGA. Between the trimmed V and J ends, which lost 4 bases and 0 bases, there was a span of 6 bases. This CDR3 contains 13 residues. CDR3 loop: CASSSSMNTEAFF. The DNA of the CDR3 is TGTGCCAGCAGCTCTTCTATGAACACTGAAGCTTTCTTT.

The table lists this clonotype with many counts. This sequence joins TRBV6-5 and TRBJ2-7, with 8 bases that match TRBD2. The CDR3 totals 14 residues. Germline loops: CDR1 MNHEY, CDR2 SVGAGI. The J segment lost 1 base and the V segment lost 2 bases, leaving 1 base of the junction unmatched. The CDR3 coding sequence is TGTGCCAGCAGTTACATAGCGGGATCCTACGAGCAGTACTTC. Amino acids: CASSYIAGSYEQYF.